This T cell receptor (beta chain) emerged from a study of post-analysis software for immune sequencing data. Study overall: Recorded subtypes: relapsing-remitting, secondary progressive, progressive-relapsing; some patients unannotated. Study-level findings and limits: Samples prepared in the same batch strongly co-clustered by F measure. Patients showed TRBV5-6, TRBV5-1 and TRBV20-1 among five TRBV segments more frequent than in controls.

This clonotype has just a few counts. The antigen is undetermined. The germline V gene has CDR1 MNHNY and CDR2 SVGAGI (reference sequence). The CDR3 is made up of 15 amino acids. Trimming at V came to 7 bases and at J to 2 bases, leaving 10 bases not matched to a gene. Each TCR beta cDNA library carried unique molecular identifiers. TCRdb redid the calling of the PCR reads with MiXCR, one entry per CDR3 protein. The data hold about 770,000 distinct CDR3 sequences, with 40% to 55% observed a single time. V gene TRBV6-6 combines with J gene TRBJ2-7; 8 bases are a match to TRBD1. Sequenced sample: blood. The sequence derives from a girl under 18 with multiple sclerosis. The CDR3: CASIPNSQGAYEQYF. Written as DNA, the CDR3 is TGTGCCAGCATACCCAACTCACAGGGGGCCTACGAGCAGTACTTC.